This T cell receptor beta chain originates from a study of T cells in Graves' hyperthyroidism and ophthalmopathy (dated by TCRdb to between 2018 and 2020). General notes on the study: Peripheral blood samples were taken at the time of initial diagnosis, prior to any treatment. Prospective prediction of ophthalmopathy was tested in an independent validation cohort of fewer than 20 hyperthyroidism patients and around 16 patients who later progressed to ophthalmopathy. According to the paper, TCR Vbeta CDR3 sequencing was carried out on about 140 peripheral blood samples, which came from fewer than 50 ophthalmopathy, 70 to 80 hyperthyroidism and approximately 17 progressor patients. A discovery cohort of about a hundred patients, about 44 with Graves' ophthalmopathy and 57 with stable Graves' hyperthyroidism, was used to find distinguishing TCR V-J signatures. The 75 to 100 discovery patients were randomly split 7:3 into training and test sets. Once sampling was done, hyperthyroidism patients were given methimazole at a starting dose of 30 mg daily, whereas ophthalmopathy patients were given high-dose intravenous methylprednisolone. The study also compared thyroid tissue and blood T-cell repertoires from roughly six Graves' hyperthyroidism patients. Overall results and qualifications from the work: During validation, the model predicted progression to ophthalmopathy a median of approximately 6 months ahead of onset, with more than 55% sensitivity and less than 85% specificity. In cross-validation, a model built on a 13 V-J signature told ophthalmopathy apart from stable hyperthyroidism with 85% to 90% sensitivity and roughly 81% specificity, and in testing the same model reached 80%/75%. Sample size was not statistically predetermined, and blinding of investigators to group allocation was not performed. Most expanded thyroid clonotypes (frequency above 0.001) were also found in blood, which suggests that blood repertoires may mirror thyroid immune responses.

Stable Graves' hyperthyroidism was defined as the absence of progression to ophthalmopathy over 18 months of follow-up. Hyperthyroidism patients were newly diagnosed, had a disease duration of under 2 months, and were aged 18 to 65 years. Patients with uncontrolled infections, other autoimmune diseases, pregnancy or lactation were excluded. Clinical symptoms, serum thyroxine and TRAb, thyroid ultrasound, and orbital computed tomography formed the basis for the diagnoses. Ficoll-Paque density gradient centrifugation was used to isolate PBMCs from 8.5 to 10 ml of fresh peripheral blood. Total RNA was extracted with Trizol reagent, and quality was checked on an Agilent 2100 Bioanalyzer. The table lists this clonotype with many counts. Its recognized antigen is unknown. No qualities accompany the bases; no much larger clone lies one base away. Here V drops 6 bases and J drops 4 bases, and the junction holds 8 bases not matched to any gene. Inclusive of the bounding cysteine and phenylalanine, the CDR3 is 14 residues long. Only the CDR3 portion is preserved as DNA: 42 bases, with reading frame beginning at the first base. The germline V gene sets CDR1 to MNHEY and CDR2 to SVGEGT.

Amplification of TCR beta CDR3 regions was carried out from RNA transcripts. For the first round of RT-PCR on the TCR CDR3, the HTBI primer set was used together with the Qiagen OneStep RT-PCR kit. Libraries were constructed in a second round of multiplex PCR, after which size selection and purification were performed. Libraries were sequenced paired-end with 100 bp reads on an Illumina HiSeq2000. In the paper's pipeline: Raw data were processed with SOAPnuke, discarding reads with adapters, uncalled bases, mean Phred below 15, or no exact constant-primer or identifier match. COPE v1.2.5 was used to merge the high-quality paired reads, and each unique nucleotide sequence was defined as a clonotype. Clonotypes were aligned to IMGT TRBV, TRBD and TRBJ reference segments using MiTCR v1.1. The analysis included only V-J combinations with a frequency above 0.0001, which together covered 99% to 99.2% of the repertoires. The TCS score was defined as the ratio of F50 (clonal expansion) to E x V (chaos), calculated using BLOSUM62-based TCRdist between CDR3 peptides within each V-J. Welch's t-statistics and random forest reduced some 510 V-J features to 10 to 15, which were used in a naive Bayes classifier (R e1071). TCRdb redid the processing of the public reads, applying fastp at Q25 and MiXCR, and retained in-frame beta chains. Identical CDR3 protein sequences are pooled into one entry, listed with their most common genes and DNA. V and J calls and clone size were set by TCRdb, not the authors. The sample contains around 350,000 distinct CDR3 sequences, approximately 20% of them found a single time. The top ten clonotypes cover 3.7% of the sample.

Sequenced sample: blood. The V and J segments used are TRBV6-2 or TRBV6-3 and TRBJ2-7; 8 central bases correspond to TRBD2. This receptor was obtained from a woman between 18 and 30 years old with Graves' hyperthyroidism. The sequenced DNA: TGTGCCAGCAGCGTAGCGGGGCCGAGATACGAGCAGTACTTC. Translated, it gives CASSVAGPRYEQYF.